This T cell receptor (beta chain) was profiled in a study of PD-L1 blockade in urothelial cancer. TCRdb's copy holds only in-frame clones and misses some; the assay was immunoSEQ multiplex PCR. The table shows over 75,000 clones, with around 90% occurring only once. Time point indicated: pretreatment peripheral blood. Per germline, CDR1 MNHEY and CDR2 SVGAGI. The CDR3 spans 16 residues. V was clipped by 0 bases and J by 4 bases, with 15 bases between them. The material sequenced was PBMCs, taken around atezolizumab (anti-PD-L1) treatment. The sequence came from a woman aged 80 or over with urothelial cancer. The chain joins TRBV6-5 to TRBJ2-5; possibly TRBD1 for D (6 bases). The CDR3 loop reads CASSYSRGGSGETQYF. DNA of the CDR3: TGTGCCAGCAGTTACTCGAGAGGGGGAAGCGGAGAGACCCAGTACTTC.